This T cell receptor beta chain emerged from a study of neurological immune-mediated disorders. This clonotype was observed many times. CDR3 length: 15 residues. The V gene's germline CDR1 is SGHRS and CDR2 YFSETQ. The germline V and J ends were trimmed by 3 bases and 0 bases, with 9 bases remaining between them. From the 5' RACE reads, TCRdb called clonotypes with MiXCR, one entry per CDR3 protein. The sample lists 70,000 or so distinct CDR3 sequences, 5.2% occurring once. The sample consisted of PBMCs. The genes are TRBV5-1 and TRBJ1-4; D ambiguous. This receptor was identified in a woman aged 25 to 45 with multiple sclerosis. The CDR3 is CASSSAFSTNEKLFF. The CDR3 nucleotides are TGCGCCAGCAGCTCAGCATTTTCAACTAATGAAAAACTGTTTTTT.